This T cell receptor (beta chain) was captured in a study of T cells after yellow fever vaccination. General study results and limits: A small proportion of clonotypes was detected in both the CD4 and CD8 compartments. Reappearance after the booster was observed for most primary-vaccination clones (96% CD4, around 90% CD8).

Template-switching 5'RACE yielded the TCR cDNA; a universal primer site and UMIs were added in the process. One entry per CDR3 protein results from TCRdb running MiXCR on the 5' RACE reads. The profile covers 300,000 to 400,000 distinct CDR3 sequences, with 8% to 9.5% appearing a single time and 15% to 20% taken by the ten largest. The sample holds a few counts of this clonotype. Its antigen is not identified. This CDR3 has 13 amino acids. V gave up 7 bases and J gave up 9 bases; unmatched junction bases: 8. CDR1 and CDR2 from the germline V gene are KGHDR and SFDVKD. Material: PBMCs, obtained 35 to 50 days after the first yellow fever vaccination. This chain links TRBV24-1 with TRBJ2-1; 7 nucleotides agree with TRBD2. This TCR was recovered from a man aged 18 to 30 who received the YFV17D yellow fever vaccine. For the CDR3, the DNA is TGTGCCACCAGGGGGGGAGGGAGTGGTGAGCAGTTCTTC. Protein product: CATRGGGSGEQFF.